These 19 T cell receptor beta chains originate from one sample sequenced in a study of neurological immune-mediated disorders. TCRdb recomputed calls from the 5' RACE reads with MiXCR, one row per CDR3 protein. The repertoire holds some 21,000 distinct CDR3 sequences, with approximately 6.6% as singletons. Sequenced sample: CD8+ T cells from blood. The receptors come from a man between 18 and 29 years old in good health.

This clonotype was seen many times. V gene TRBV12-3 or TRBV12-4 combines with J gene TRBJ1-3; D is uncertain. The CDR3 runs to 15 residues. Between the trimmed V and J ends, which lost 6 bases and 0 bases, there was a span of 12 bases. CDR3 sequence reads: CASSEDGASGNTIYF. In DNA, the CDR3 is TGTGCCAGCAGCGAGGACGGAGCCTCTGGAAACACCATATATTTT.

This clonotype occurred a few times. The chain carries TRBV21-1 and TRBJ2-7; the table's D call, TRBD1, was not checked against the DNA. TRBV21-1 is a pseudogene. The CDR3 runs 12 residues. CDR3 protein: CASSKQGYEQYF. Written as DNA, the CDR3 is TGTGCCAGCAGCAAACAGGGCTACGAGCAGTACTTC.

This clonotype came up many times. The junction shows a germline mismatch at one end, possibly a read error. V is TRBV14 and J is TRBJ2-3; D might be TRBD1 (7 bases). Germline CDR1 reads SGHDN; CDR2 reads FVKESK. The CDR3 has 16 residues. Written as DNA, the CDR3 is TGTGCCAGCAGTCAAGGAGGGGGCTTTCGGTCAGATACGCAGTATTTT. Its translation is CASSQGGGFRSDTQYF. Supplemented by reference TRBV14 and TRBJ2-3, the full variable domain reads EAGVTQFPSHSVIEKGQTVTLRCDPISGHDNLYWYRRVMGKEIKFLLHFVKESKQDESGMPNNRFLAERTGGTYSTLKVQPAELEDSGVYFCASSQGGGFRSDTQYFGPGTRLTVL.

This clonotype came up many times. The gene calls are TRBV24-1 and TRBJ2-1; D is tentatively TRBD1 or TRBD2 (5 bases each). Deletions cut 1 base from V and 12 bases from J, with 12 bases between. This CDR3 comprises 13 residues. Germline V gene sequence: CDR1 KGHDR, CDR2 SFDVKD. The CDR3 loop is CATSDFIGAGQFF. The CDR3 nucleotides read TGTGCCACCAGTGATTTCATAGGGGCGGGGCAGTTCTTC.

The sample holds many counts of this clonotype. The V call is TRBV20-1, the J call TRBJ2-2, with 9 nucleotides matching TRBD2. The CDR3 covers 14 residues. V shed 5 bases, J shed 1 base, and the junction held 2 bases outside the gene matches. CDR1 DFQATT and CDR2 SNEGSKA come from the germline V gene (reference sequence). The CDR3 sequence: CSADSGGNTGELFF. CDR3 sequence (DNA): TGCAGTGCTGATAGCGGGGGGAACACCGGGGAGCTGTTTTTT.

The chain is built from TRBV5-6 and TRBJ2-5; D may be TRBD2 (7 bases). V was pared by 0 bases and J by 4 bases, with 13 bases between. This CDR3 spans 15 amino acids. Germline values: CDR1 SGHDT, CDR2 YYEEEE. CDR3 loop: CASSLVPGEGETQYF. The CDR3 nucleotides are TGTGCCAGCAGCTTGGTCCCAGGGGAGGGAGAGACCCAGTACTTC.

This clonotype was picked up many times. V usage is TRBV20-1 and J usage is TRBJ1-2; the D is unclear. V shed 6 bases and J shed 3 bases, with 29 bases lying between them. This CDR3 has 18 amino acids. Germline lookup yields CDR1 DFQATT and CDR2 SNEGSKA (reference sequence). CDR3 sequence: CSALWEGGSSRSDYGYTF. In nucleotides, the CDR3 is TGCAGTGCCTTATGGGAGGGAGGATCGAGTCGGTCGGACTATGGCTACACCTTC.

The sample holds many counts of this clonotype. V is TRBV19 and J is TRBJ2-1, with 9 nucleotides matching TRBD2. The V gene end was trimmed by 5 bases and the J gene end by 3 bases; junction bases not matched to a gene: 5. Looked up from germline, CDR1 is LNHDA and CDR2 is SQIVND (reference sequence). CDR3 size: 15 residues. The CDR3 spells CASSPAGGFYNEQFF. In DNA form, the CDR3 reads TGTGCCAGTAGTCCAGCGGGGGGATTCTACAATGAGCAGTTCTTC.

This clonotype was counted at least ten times. The chain combines TRBV7-3 with TRBJ2-2, with D possibly being TRBD1 (5 bases). Trimming shortened V by 2 bases and J by 0 bases, and 13 bases separated the two germline ends. Germline loops: CDR1 SGHTA, CDR2 FQGTGA. This CDR3 spans 17 amino acids. CDR3 sequence reads: CASSLGRDSANTGELFF. The CDR3 bases are TGTGCCAGCAGCTTAGGCCGAGACAGCGCGAACACCGGGGAGCTGTTTTTT.

In this sample, this clonotype turned up many times. The chain couples TRBV6-5 to TRBJ2-7, with 10 nucleotides matching TRBD2. The CDR3 is made up of 17 amino acids. The V and J ends lost 0 bases and 4 bases, in that order; junction bases with no gene match: 9. Per germline, CDR1 MNHEY and CDR2 SVGAGI. In nucleotides, the CDR3 is TGTGCCAGCAGTTACTCTGCCAGCGGGGGGGTTCCGTACGAGCAGTACTTC. Protein: CASSYSASGGVPYEQYF.

This clonotype was counted at least ten times. The chain carries TRBV20-1 and TRBJ1-2; 8 nucleotides agree with TRBD1. The CDR3 extends over 15 amino acids. Germline CDR1 and CDR2: DFQATT and SNEGSKA (reference sequence). The trim removed 0 bases at V and 8 bases at J, leaving 11 bases unmatched. The CDR3 spells CSARDPPDRGRGYTF. The CDR3 coding sequence is TGCAGTGCTAGAGATCCCCCCGACAGGGGTCGGGGCTACACCTTC.

This clonotype was counted at least ten times. The chain links TRBV5-5 to TRBJ2-1; 9 nucleotides align to TRBD2. J gave up 1 base and V 1 base, and 9 bases lay outside the gene matches. Germline assignment: CDR1 SGHKS and CDR2 YYEKEE (reference sequence). This CDR3 is 18 amino acids long. CDR3 in DNA: TGTGCCAGCAGCTTGCAGCCCAGGAGCGGGGGGTCCTACAATGAGCAGTTCTTC. This gives the protein CASSLQPRSGGSYNEQFF. The complete variable domain, with remaining parts taken from reference TRBV5-5 and TRBJ2-1, reads DAGVTQSPTHLIKTRGQQVTLRCSPISGHKSVSWYQQVLGQGPQFIFQYYEKEERGRGNFPDRFSARQFPNYSSELNVNALLLGDSALYLCASSLQPRSGGSYNEQFFGPGTRLTVL.

This clonotype was counted ten times or more. This rearrangement joins TRBV3-1 to TRBJ1-2; a weak D match, TRBD1 (6 bases). CDR3 length equals 14 residues. The germline CDR1 and CDR2 sequences are LGHDT and YNNKEL (reference sequence). Trimming pared 4 bases from V and 7 bases from J, leaving 16 bases between. CDR3 DNA sequence: TGTGCCAGCAGCCCCCCCAGGGGCTGGGGTGGCTACACCTTC. This translates into CASSPPRGWGGYTF.

This clonotype came up many times. The gene calls are TRBV6-2 or TRBV6-3 and TRBJ2-1; 7 bases agree with TRBD1. The trim removed 3 bases at V and 2 bases at J, leaving 1 base unmatched. CDR3 size: 14 residues. CDR1 is MNHEY, CDR2 SVGEGT, per germline. This chain's CDR3 is CASSYQGAYNEQFF. The CDR3 coding sequence is TGTGCCAGCAGTTATCAGGGGGCCTACAATGAGCAGTTCTTC.

Many counts were recorded for this clonotype. This chain joins TRBV20-1 and TRBJ2-7; possibly TRBD1 or TRBD2 for D (7 bases each). The germline V and J ends were trimmed by 1 base and 3 bases, with 13 bases remaining between them. This CDR3 is 14 amino acids long. CDR1 DFQATT and CDR2 SNEGSKA come from the germline V gene (reference sequence). CDR3 residues: CSARGQGGFYEQYF. In DNA, the CDR3 is TGCAGTGCTAGAGGACAGGGAGGGTTCTACGAGCAGTACTTC.

V and J are TRBV11-3 and TRBJ2-2; a weak D match, TRBD2 (5 bases). Germline V gene data show CDR1 as SGHNT and CDR2 as YENEEA. Trimming took off 0 bases at V and 4 bases at J, with 9 bases between the two ends. This CDR3 is 15 amino acids long. CDR3 sequence reads: CASSLDFGITGELFF. The CDR3 nucleotides are TGTGCCAGCAGCTTAGATTTCGGGATCACCGGGGAGCTGTTTTTT.

This clonotype counts as large. The J gene is TRBJ1-1, the V gene TRBV27; D unclear. Trimming stripped 6 bases from V and 7 bases from J, with 9 bases between. The CDR3 is 11 residues long. Germline V lookup: CDR1 MNHEY, CDR2 SMNVEV (reference sequence). The CDR3 is CASRLGVEAFF. CDR3 DNA sequence: TGTGCCAGCAGGTTAGGAGTTGAAGCTTTCTTT.

This clonotype was counted at least ten times. The chain carries TRBV9 and TRBJ2-1, with TRBD2 matching over 11 bases. The CDR3 is 15 amino acids. CDR1 is SGDLS, CDR2 YYNGEE, per germline. V was clipped by 4 bases and J by 8 bases; unmatched bases: 8. DNA for the CDR3: TGTGCCAGCAGCCCAACTAGCGGGGGTTTCGATGAGCAGTTCTTC. It codes for CASSPTSGGFDEQFF.

At least ten counts were recorded for this clonotype. V gene TRBV2 combines with J gene TRBJ1-1, with unresolved D. CDR1 and CDR2 (germline): SNHLY, FYNNEI. V lost 8 bases and J 2 bases, leaving 12 bases between the germline ends. This CDR3 is built from 13 residues. The CDR3 protein is CASRLGDNTEAFF. CDR3 sequence (DNA): TGTGCCAGCCGTCTCGGGGATAACACTGAAGCTTTCTTT.